The entry below gives a single TCR beta chain sequence along with its context. The entry originates in a study of blood T cell repertoires in COVID-19. On the study more broadly: The origin of the acute and convalescent COVID-19 samples was the United States, Italy and Spain.

In the source study's methods: Estimates of nucleated cell counts were drawn from the amplification of reference gene primers. Some clones are missing from TCRdb's copy, which holds only in-frame ones; the method was immunoSEQ multiplex PCR. For V, J and clone size, that table is used; D and trimming come from the DNA. The sample yields hundreds of thousands of clones, more than 70% seen once. After removal of 2 bases from V and 4 bases from J, the junction contained 2 bases not matched to a gene. Per germline, CDR1 MNHEY and CDR2 SVGEGT. CDR3 size: 15 residues. The genes are TRBV6-2 or TRBV6-3 and TRBJ2-2; 9 positions agree with TRBD2. The sample taken for sequencing was PBMCs or T cells enriched from blood (not recorded which). The receptor's source is a man aged 25 to 40 with acute COVID-19. CDR3 sequence reads: CASSYLAGSTGELFF. The DNA of the CDR3 is TGTGCCAGCAGTTACCTAGCGGGGAGCACCGGGGAGCTGTTTTTT.